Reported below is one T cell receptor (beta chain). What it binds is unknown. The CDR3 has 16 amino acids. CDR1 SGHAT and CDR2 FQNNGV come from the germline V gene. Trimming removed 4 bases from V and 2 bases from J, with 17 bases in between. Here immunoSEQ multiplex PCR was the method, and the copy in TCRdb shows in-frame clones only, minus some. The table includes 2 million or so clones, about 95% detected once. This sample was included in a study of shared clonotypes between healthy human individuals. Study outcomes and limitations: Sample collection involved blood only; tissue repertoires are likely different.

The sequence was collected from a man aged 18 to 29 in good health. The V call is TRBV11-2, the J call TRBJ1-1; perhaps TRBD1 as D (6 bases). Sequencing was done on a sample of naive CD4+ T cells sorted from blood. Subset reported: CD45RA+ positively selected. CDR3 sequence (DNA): TGTGCCAGCAGCTCTACTTCCGGGACAATTAACACTGAAGCTTTCTTT. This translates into CASSSTSGTINTEAFF.